Presented here are 8 T cell receptor beta chains from one specimen sequenced in a study of vaccination effects on CD4 cells after COVID-19. ViraFEST expansion of antigen-specific CD4+ T cells with viral peptide pools preceded sequencing. The culture ran for around nine days before CD4+ T cells were isolated. A positive SARS-CoV-2 PCR test fell between March and December 2020. The method was immunoSEQ multiplex PCR; TCRdb's version includes in-frame clones alone and lacks a portion of them. The table lists roughly 23,000 clones, roughly three quarters of them singletons. Antigens of these TCRs are unknown. The source was CD4+ T cells from PBMCs cultured with SARS-CoV-2 spike peptides, collected before COVID-19 vaccination. The source is a human donor who had a prior SARS-CoV-2 infection.

The chain combines TRBV4-1 with TRBJ1-2; perhaps TRBD1 as D (5 bases). CDR1 and CDR2 (germline): MGHRA, YSYEKL. The germline V and J ends were trimmed by 4 bases and 8 bases, with 26 bases remaining between them. The CDR3 contains 17 residues. The CDR3 DNA follows: TGCGCCAGCAGCCGATTCGAAAGTCCGTACGGGGCAGGGGGCTACACCTTC. Translation gives CASSRFESPYGAGGYTF.

J is TRBJ1-1 and V is TRBV5-1; TRBD1 matches at 8 bases. Germline trimming cut 4 bases from V and 0 bases from J; bases unmatched to any gene: 8. Germline lookup yields CDR1 SGHRS and CDR2 YFSETQ. The CDR3 length is 16 residues. CDR3 nucleotides: TGCGCCAGCAGCCTCGGGACAGGTACCATGAACACTGAAGCTTTCTTT. It encodes CASSLGTGTMNTEAFF. Drawing the rest from reference TRBV5-1 and TRBJ1-1, the complete variable domain is KAGVTQTPRYLIKTRGQQVTLSCSPISGHRSVSWYQQTPGQGLQFLFEYFSETQRNKGNFPGRFSGRQFSNSRSEMNVSTLELGDSALYLCASSLGTGTMNTEAFFGQGTRLTVV.

This sequence joins TRBV15 and TRBJ1-4; TRBD1 is a possible D gene (6 bases). Trimming left V 0 bases short and J 1 base short, with 15 bases between. The CDR3 spans 18 residues. Germline-derived CDR1 and CDR2 are LNHNV and YYDKDF (reference sequence). CDR3 nucleotides: TGTGCCACCAGCAGAGACCTGGCGGGACACGGAACTAATGAAAAACTGTTTTTT. Translating it yields CATSRDLAGHGTNEKLFF.

The rearrangement joins TRBV7-9 to TRBJ1-2; 7 positions agree with TRBD1. The CDR3 is 14 amino acids. V dropped 5 bases and J dropped 4; count of bases not matched to a gene: 7. From germline, CDR1 is SEHNR and CDR2 FQNEAQ (reference sequence). CDR3 nucleotide sequence: TGTGCCAGCAGCCCCCAGGGACAGATCTATGGCTACACCTTC. Residues: CASSPQGQIYGYTF.

The chain has TRBV5-6 and TRBJ1-6; TRBD1 matches 7 bases. The CDR3 spans 16 residues. The germline V gene encodes CDR1 SGHDT and CDR2 YYEEEE. J lost 0 bases, V lost 4 bases, and 4 bases had no gene match. The CDR3 region is CASSARQGSYNSPLHF. In DNA, the CDR3 is TGTGCCAGCAGCGCCCGACAGGGCTCCTATAATTCACCCCTCCACTTT.

The rearrangement uses TRBV25-1 and TRBJ2-1; 7 bases are shared with TRBD2. The CDR3 is made up of 11 amino acids. Per germline, CDR1 MGHDK and CDR2 SYGVNS. V lost 6 bases, J lost 10 bases, and 3 bases stayed unmatched. CDR3 amino acids: CASRRGREQFF. CDR3 nucleotide sequence: TGTGCCAGCAGGCGGGGGAGAGAGCAGTTCTTC.

V gene TRBV5-1 combines with J gene TRBJ1-5; possible D gene TRBD1, 5 bases. CDR1 and CDR2 (germline): SGHRS, YFSETQ. Trimming removed 0 bases from V and 7 bases from J, with 11 bases in between. The CDR3 length is 14 residues. For the CDR3, the DNA is TGCGCCAGCAGCTTGGGGCAGGGTGGCCAGCCCCAGCATTTT. This sequence encodes CASSLGQGGQPQHF.

This chain joins TRBV7-2 and TRBJ2-5; 7 nucleotides match TRBD2. CDR3 size: 13 residues. Trimming took 4 bases from V and 4 from J; bases not matched to a gene: 3. Germline values: CDR1 SGHTA, CDR2 FQGNSA. The CDR3 DNA is TGTGCCAGCAGCTCAACTAGCGCAGAGACCCAGTACTTC. It is translated as CASSSTSAETQYF.